The sequence of this T cell receptor beta chain was determined in a study of blood T cells in healthy people across ages. The use of a sample-barcoded 5' primer and a J-beta primer mix characterized a second PCR of roughly 6 to 11 cycles. Each CDR3 protein is one row after TCRdb ran MiXCR on the 5' RACE reads. The table shows 1.4 million to 1.5 million distinct CDR3 sequences, with about 40% occurring only once. Study-wide results and caveats: Per million T cells, TCR beta diversity dropped about linearly as age rose.

This clonotype has more than one count but fewer than ten. Its matching antigen is unknown. The CDR3 has 21 residues. The V gene end was trimmed by 3 bases and the J gene end by 2 bases; junction bases not matched to a gene: 19. CDR1 and CDR2 (germline): DFQATT, SNEGSKA (reference sequence). This clonotype was sampled from a woman under 30 in good health. The rearrangement uses TRBV20-1 and TRBJ2-3, with 14 nucleotides matching TRBD2. Input material: blood. CDR3 in amino acids: CSASRTSGGLTDSLLTDTQYF. The CDR3 bases are TGCAGTGCTAGTCGGACTAGCGGGGGGCTTACAGACTCCTTACTCACAGATACGCAGTATTTT.